The 32 T cell receptor beta chains below were found in one sample sequenced in a study of T-cell memory formation after mild COVID-19 (dated by TCRdb to about 2021). Preparation of the library involved 5' RACE. TCRdb lists the instrument as Illumina NovaSeq 6000. The raw public reads went through TCRdb reprocessing: fastp at Q25, MiXCR clone calling, in-frame beta chains kept. A single entry per CDR3 protein holds the most common genes and DNA from its merged rows. Present in this sample are some 340,000 distinct CDR3 sequences, roughly 13% of which were seen just once. The top ten constitute 20% to 25% of the sample. Specimen: PBMCs or a T cell subset sorted from them (not recorded which). All receptors come from a man between 18 and 29 years old who had mild COVID-19 (a few samples of this study predate the infection). The sample titles of this study are shuffled in the database, so cell type and time point are left out; the donor was told from shared clones.

V and J are TRBV9 and TRBJ1-6; D is unclear. The CDR3 is made up of 15 amino acids. Trimming left V 0 bases short and J 9 bases short, with 13 bases between. Looked up from germline, CDR1 is SGDLS and CDR2 is YYNGEE. The CDR3 DNA reads TGTGCCAGCAGCGTAGAGAGTTCGGCCGGTTCACCCCTCCACTTT. Amino acids: CASSVESSAGSPLHF.

This clonotype appeared a few times. The rearrangement joins TRBV4-3 to TRBJ1-2; the match to TRBD1 covers 9 bases. This CDR3 comprises 14 residues. The germline gives CDR1 LGHNA, CDR2 YSLEER. After removal of 4 bases from V and 10 bases from J, the junction contained 10 bases not matched to a gene. The CDR3 loop reads CASSRIGDRVIYTF. CDR3 nucleotide sequence: TGCGCCAGCAGCCGGATTGGGGACAGGGTCATCTACACCTTC.

This clonotype turned up a few times. The chain recombines TRBV7-9 with TRBJ2-7; D call uncertain. Trimming took 0 bases from V and 0 from J, leaving 9 bases between them. Germline lookup yields CDR1 SEHNR and CDR2 FQNEAQ (reference sequence). This CDR3 has 15 residues. DNA of the CDR3: TGTGCCAGCAGCTTAGCGCAGGCACCCTCCTACGAGCAGTACTTC. Protein: CASSLAQAPSYEQYF.

This clonotype was observed a few times. This chain joins TRBV7-9 and TRBJ2-2; D ambiguous. The CDR3 length is 13 residues. The germline V gene encodes CDR1 SEHNR and CDR2 FQNEAQ (reference sequence). V lost 3 bases and J 7 bases, leaving 9 bases between the germline ends. CDR3 DNA: TGTGCCAGCAGCTTGAGCCCCATCGGGGAGCTGTTTTTT. Its protein is CASSLSPIGELFF.

The genes are TRBV12-3 or TRBV12-4 and TRBJ2-7; 7 positions match TRBD1. V lost 2 bases, J lost 1 base, and 8 bases stayed unmatched. The CDR3 loop spans 16 amino acids. The CDR3 nucleotides read TGTGCCAGCAGTTTAATGGGACAGTACGGATCCTACGAGCAGTACTTC. Translation: CASSLMGQYGSYEQYF.

V gene TRBV7-9 combines with J gene TRBJ1-1; tentative D call: TRBD1 (5 bases). CDR3 length equals 14 residues. Per the germline V gene, CDR1 is SEHNR and CDR2 is FQNEAQ (reference sequence). With 2 bases removed from V and 7 bases from J, the gap between germline ends came to 14 bases. The CDR3 bases are TGTGCCAGCAGCTTACTGGGACTCCTTAATGAAGCTTTCTTT. Amino acids: CASSLLGLLNEAFF.

This clonotype was detected a few times. The V and J genes are TRBV6-5 and TRBJ2-1; D is undetermined. Germline CDR1 is MNHEY and CDR2 is SVGAGI. V was shortened by 0 bases and J by 12 bases, with 9 bases between the two germline ends. The CDR3 contains 12 residues. CDR3 loop: CASSYSGLGQFF. CDR3 nucleotide sequence: TGTGCCAGCAGTTACTCCGGGTTGGGGCAGTTCTTC.

This clonotype appeared a few times. The V gene is TRBV19, the J gene TRBJ2-1; 9 bases match TRBD2. The CDR3 runs 15 residues. V trimming: 5 bases; J trimming: 5 bases; junction bases outside the gene matches: 7. From germline, CDR1 is LNHDA and CDR2 SQIVND (reference sequence). CDR3 coding DNA: TGTGCCAGTAGTGCAAGCGGGGGGTACGACAATGAGCAGTTCTTC. Its translation is CASSASGGYDNEQFF.

The CDR3 region has the DNA TGCAGTGCCCACACTAGCGGCACAGATACGCAGTATTTT. Encoded protein: CSAHTSGTDTQYF. V is TRBV20-1 and J is TRBJ2-3, with 7 bases matching TRBD2. The CDR3 loop spans 13 amino acids. Germline V CDR1 and CDR2: DFQATT, SNEGSKA (reference sequence). V shed 6 bases and J 1 base; nucleotides not matched to a gene: 4.

The chain is built from TRBV19 and TRBJ2-1, with D hard to call. CDR3 length: 13 residues. Germline CDR1 LNHDA, CDR2 SQIVND (reference sequence). Trimming took 6 bases from V and 5 from J, leaving 11 bases between them. The CDR3 sequence: CASSYLIHNEQFF. CDR3 bases: TGTGCCAGTAGCTACCTTATACACAATGAGCAGTTCTTC.

V is TRBV11-3 and J is TRBJ1-6; TRBD1 aligns across 7 bases. After removal of 3 bases from V and 8 bases from J, the junction contained 1 base not matched to a gene. Germline V gene lookup returns CDR1 SGHNT and CDR2 YENEEA. This CDR3 is 13 amino acids long. The CDR3 spells CASSFGQDSPLHF. The DNA for the CDR3 is TGTGCCAGCAGCTTTGGACAGGATTCACCCCTCCACTTT.

Ten or more counts support this clonotype. The chain joins TRBV18 to TRBJ2-5; TRBD1 is a possible D gene (6 bases). V shed 9 bases and J shed 1 base, with 15 bases lying between them. This CDR3 has 14 residues. Germline CDR1 and CDR2: KGHSH and LQKENI. CDR3 nucleotide sequence: TGTGCCAGTTCGTGGACAGCAGCCCAAGAGACCCAGTACTTC. Protein sequence: CASSWTAAQETQYF.

V is TRBV10-3 and J is TRBJ1-1; D remains ambiguous. The CDR3 runs to 13 residues. Trimming took 3 bases from V and 0 from J, leaving 5 bases between them. Germline assignment: CDR1 ENHRY and CDR2 SYGVKD. The CDR3 here is CAISDQVNTEAFF. The CDR3 DNA reads TGTGCCATCAGTGATCAAGTGAACACTGAAGCTTTCTTT.

This clonotype has more than one count but fewer than ten. CDR3 sequence (DNA): TGTGCCAGCAGCTTACGCCACCCGCCTTTGAATGAGCAGTTCTTC. This gives the protein CASSLRHPPLNEQFF. This chain joins TRBV7-2 and TRBJ2-1; D is unclear. There are 15 residues in the CDR3. Germline CDR1 and CDR2: SGHTA and FQGNSA. The ends were cut back, 2 bases at V and 7 bases at J, with 15 bases in the middle. Full variable domain (outside the CDR3, taken from reference TRBV7-2 and TRBJ2-1): GAGVSQSPSNKVTEKGKDVELRCDPISGHTALYWYRQSLGQGLEFLIYFQGNSAPDKSGLPSDRFSAERTGGSVSTLTIQRTQQEDSAVYLCASSLRHPPLNEQFFGPGTRLTVL.

This clonotype occurred a few times. The chain joins TRBV20-1 to TRBJ2-3; a possible D gene is TRBD2 (6 bases). The ends were cut back, 3 bases at V and 0 bases at J, with 10 bases in the middle. Per germline, CDR1 DFQATT and CDR2 SNEGSKA (reference sequence). The CDR3 is 14 residues long. The CDR3 DNA is TGCAGTGCTAGTATGGGGGGTAGCACAGATACGCAGTATTTT. Its protein is CSASMGGSTDTQYF.

The chain employs TRBV20-1 and TRBJ2-1; TRBD2 might be the D (7 bases). Trimming took off 2 bases at V and 3 bases at J, with 17 bases between the two ends. The germline CDR1 and CDR2 sequences are DFQATT and SNEGSKA (reference sequence). This CDR3 is built from 16 residues. CDR3 sequence: CSARMPRGAVYNEQFF. The CDR3, as DNA: TGCAGTGCTAGAATGCCTCGGGGGGCTGTCTACAATGAGCAGTTCTTC.

V and J are TRBV5-1 and TRBJ2-3, with 10 bases matching TRBD2. Germline-derived CDR1 and CDR2 are SGHRS and YFSETQ. The CDR3 spans 16 residues. After removal of 4 bases from V and 2 bases from J, the junction contained 7 bases not matched to a gene. The CDR3 DNA is TGCGCCAGCAGCCCTATCCTAGCGGGGGACACAGATACGCAGTATTTT. Translation gives CASSPILAGDTDTQYF.

This clonotype has a count of ten or more. The rearrangement links TRBV6-2 or TRBV6-3 to TRBJ2-2, with D uncertain. The CDR3 runs to 13 residues. Germline V lookup: CDR1 MNHEY, CDR2 SVGEGT. The V end was cut by 4 bases, the J end by 5 bases, with 8 bases between. This CDR3 is CASSSTWTGELFF. Written as DNA, the CDR3 is TGTGCCAGCAGTTCCACCTGGACCGGGGAGCTGTTTTTT.

This clonotype was seen ten or more times. The V and J genes are TRBV7-2 and TRBJ2-3; D is uncertain. This CDR3 is built from 14 residues. Germline CDR1 is SGHTA and CDR2 is FQGNSA. The V gene lost 1 base and the J gene lost 1 base, with 6 bases spanning the gap. CDR3 protein: CASSLVRGTDTQYF. The DNA of the CDR3 is TGTGCCAGCAGCTTAGTCCGGGGCACAGATACGCAGTATTTT.

This clonotype has a handful of counts. V usage is TRBV6-6 and J usage is TRBJ1-5, with unresolved D. V lost 2 bases and J 1 base, leaving 6 bases between the germline ends. The CDR3 loop spans 14 amino acids. Germline V lookup: CDR1 MNHNY, CDR2 SVGAGI (reference sequence). The CDR3 DNA sequence: TGTGCCAGCAGTTACAGGCAGAGCAATCAGCCCCAGCATTTT. Translating gives CASSYRQSNQPQHF.

In regard to this clonotype: Being one base from a much bigger clone, this may be a read error. The chain links TRBV11-2 to TRBJ2-2; tentative D call: TRBD2 (5 bases). The CDR3 has 14 residues. Germline V gene data show CDR1 as SGHAT and CDR2 as FQNNGV. Trimming pared 3 bases from V and 1 base from J, leaving 6 bases between. Written as DNA, the CDR3 is TGTGCCAGCAGCTTCGAGGGGAACACCGGGGAGCTGTTTTTT. This encodes CASSFEGNTGELFF. The full variable domain, in which reference TRBV11-2 and TRBJ2-2 provide the parts outside the CDR3, is EAGVAQSPRYKIIEKRQSVAFWCNPISGHATLYWYQQILGQGPKLLIQFQNNGVVDDSQLPKDRFSAERLKGVDSTLKIQPAKLEDSAVYLCASSFEGNTGELFFGEGSRLTVL.

This clonotype has at least ten counts. V and J are TRBV3-1 and TRBJ2-3; 7 positions agree with TRBD1. This CDR3 is built from 15 residues. V dropped 4 bases and J dropped 1; count of bases not matched to a gene: 5. The germline gives CDR1 LGHDT, CDR2 YNNKEL (reference sequence). The chain's CDR3 is CASSLSGTGTDTQYF. CDR3 DNA sequence: TGTGCCAGCAGCCTTTCCGGGACAGGCACAGATACGCAGTATTTT.

The sample holds a few counts of this clonotype. The V and J genes are TRBV9 and TRBJ1-6, with D perhaps matching TRBD1 (5 bases). The CDR3 runs to 13 residues. The germline V gene has CDR1 SGDLS and CDR2 YYNGEE. The V end was cut by 2 bases, the J end by 9 bases, with 9 bases between. The CDR3, as DNA: TGTGCCAGCAGCGTTCAGGGAGGTTCACCCCTCCACTTT. Amino acid sequence: CASSVQGGSPLHF.

In DNA, the CDR3 is TGTGCCAGCAGCCCGACAGGGGATGGCTACACCTTC. The encoded protein is CASSPTGDGYTF. The gene calls are TRBV12-3 or TRBV12-4 and TRBJ1-2, with 8 bases identical to TRBD1. The CDR3 has 12 residues. Unmatched junction bases numbered 3, after V lost 6 bases and J lost 6 bases.

The rearrangement joins TRBV7-9 to TRBJ1-2; D is possibly TRBD1 (6 bases). The CDR3 consists of 15 residues. Germline lookup yields CDR1 SEHNR and CDR2 FQNEAQ (reference sequence). The V end lost 5 bases, the J end lost 5 bases, and 18 bases lay between the germline ends. CDR3: CASSTDRERWYGYTF. The CDR3 DNA is TGTGCCAGCAGCACGGACAGAGAACGTTGGTATGGCTACACCTTC. The whole variable domain, remainder taken from reference TRBV7-9 and TRBJ1-2, is DTGVSQNPRHKITKRGQNVTFRCDPISEHNRLYWYRQTLGQGPEFLTYFQNEAQLEKSRLLSDRFSAERPKGSFSTLEIQRTEQGDSAMYLCASSTDRERWYGYTFGSGTRLTVV.

This clonotype has only a few counts. The chain carries TRBV7-9 and TRBJ2-2; D unclear. The germline V gene has CDR1 SEHNR and CDR2 FQNEAQ (reference sequence). This CDR3 contains 14 residues. Trimming removed 3 bases from V and 1 base from J, with 6 bases in between. The chain's CDR3 is CASSFEENTGELFF. CDR3 coding DNA: TGTGCCAGCAGCTTCGAGGAGAACACCGGGGAGCTGTTTTTT.

The rearrangement joins TRBV4-1 to TRBJ2-7; 10 bases are a match to TRBD2. J was trimmed by 4 bases and V by 2 bases; bases with no gene match: 17. This CDR3 has 19 residues. The germline gives CDR1 MGHRA, CDR2 YSYEKL. This CDR3 reads CASSQSSGDSGGPPYEQYF. CDR3 in DNA: TGCGCCAGCAGCCAATCCAGTGGGGATAGCGGGGGGCCGCCTTACGAGCAGTACTTC.

CDR3 DNA: TGTGCCAGCAGCTTAACGGGGGGCGAGTTGGGCACTGAAGCTTTCTTT. This sequence encodes CASSLTGGELGTEAFF. The gene calls are TRBV7-3 and TRBJ1-1, with D perhaps matching TRBD1 (6 bases). The CDR3 is 16 residues long. Trimming cost V 0 bases and J 4 bases, with 15 bases left between them. Germline CDR1 and CDR2: SGHTA and FQGTGA. The full variable domain, its missing parts supplied by reference TRBV7-3 and TRBJ1-1, is GAGVSQTPSNKVTEKGKYVELRCDPISGHTALYWYRQSLGQGPEFLIYFQGTGAADDSGLPNDRFFAVRPEGSVSTLKIQRTERGDSAVYLCASSLTGGELGTEAFFGQGTRLTVV.

This clonotype was observed at least ten times. The CDR3 protein is CASSLEGLGSGANVLTF. The CDR3 DNA is TGTGCCAGCAGCTTAGAGGGGCTCGGCTCTGGGGCCAACGTCCTGACTTTC. This rearrangement joins TRBV5-4 to TRBJ2-6; perhaps D is TRBD1 or TRBD2 (5 bases each). Germline V lookup: CDR1 SGHNT, CDR2 YYREEE (reference sequence). V shed 2 bases and J shed 0 bases, with 12 bases lying between them. This CDR3 contains 17 residues.

The genes are TRBV5-4 and TRBJ1-2, with D possibly being TRBD1 (5 bases). Germline V gene data show CDR1 as SGHNT and CDR2 as YYREEE (reference sequence). The CDR3 loop spans 12 amino acids. V lost 6 bases to trimming and J lost 8 bases, with 14 bases between them. Here the CDR3 reads CASTSGGEGYTF. The CDR3 DNA follows: TGTGCCAGCACCTCTGGAGGGGAAGGCTACACCTTC.

The J gene is TRBJ2-4, the V gene TRBV6-5, with TRBD1 matching 7 bases. Germline V gene sequence: CDR1 MNHEY, CDR2 SVGAGI. The CDR3 runs to 12 residues. The junction had 7 bases not matched to a gene; V was cut back by 8 bases and J by 9 bases. CDR3 DNA sequence: TGTGCCAGCGGCTACGACAGGGTCATTCAGTACTTC. It is translated as CASGYDRVIQYF.

The chain couples TRBV6-5 to TRBJ1-2; TRBD1 might be the D (5 bases). Trimming removed 9 bases from V and 6 bases from J, with 11 bases in between. CDR1 is MNHEY and CDR2 is SVGAGI in the germline V gene. The CDR3 spans 11 residues. In nucleotides, the CDR3 is TGTGCCAGTATGCGGGGGAATGGCTACACCTTC. Translated, it gives CASMRGNGYTF.